One and the same sample provided the 5 T cell receptor beta chains below, sequenced in a study of blood T cell repertoires in COVID-19. TCRdb's table, derived via immunoSEQ multiplex PCR, lists solely in-frame clones and lacks some. The data hold about 140,000 clones, with over 70% observed a single time. Sequenced material: peripheral blood. These receptors originate from an older woman with acute or convalescent COVID-19.

The rearrangement links TRBV19 to TRBJ2-3; TRBD2 matches at 8 bases. V shed 6 bases and J 6 bases; nucleotides not matched to a gene: 11. Germline CDR1 reads LNHDA; CDR2 reads SQIVND (reference sequence). The CDR3 contains 15 residues. The chain's CDR3 is CASSTLPGGPDTQYF. DNA of the CDR3: TGTGCCAGTAGCACTCTGCCGGGAGGGCCGGATACGCAGTATTTT.

In its sample, this clone was seen a few times. The gene calls are TRBV7-2 and TRBJ2-7; 7 bases align to TRBD2. Losses at the gene ends were 5 bases for V and 3 bases for J; bases not matched to a gene: 7. Germline CDR1 SGHTA, CDR2 FQGNSA. The CDR3 extends over 14 amino acids. The CDR3 DNA reads TGTGCCAGCAGCGGGCGGGAGTCCCTCTACGAGCAGTACTTC. Translating it yields CASSGRESLYEQYF.

The rearrangement joins TRBV6-2 or TRBV6-3 to TRBJ1-1; D not resolved. V lost 3 bases, J lost 2 bases, and 13 bases lay in between. The CDR3 length is 15 residues. Germline loops: CDR1 MNHEY, CDR2 SVGEGT. CDR3 residues: CASSYHMETNTEAFF. CDR3 coding DNA: TGTGCCAGCAGTTATCACATGGAGACCAACACTGAAGCTTTCTTT.

The rearrangement links TRBV27 to TRBJ1-1; a possible D gene is TRBD1 (5 bases). V was shortened by 5 bases and J by 1 base, with 14 bases between the two germline ends. The germline CDR1 and CDR2 sequences are MNHEY and SMNVEV (reference sequence). This CDR3 is 15 amino acids long. The CDR3 region is CASSPRDGRNTEAFF. Written as DNA, the CDR3 is TGTGCCAGCAGTCCGAGGGACGGGAGGAACACTGAAGCTTTCTTT.

The genes are TRBV18 and TRBJ1-6; 11 bases are shared with TRBD1. Germline assignment: CDR1 KGHSH and CDR2 LQKENI. With 6 bases clipped from V and 8 bases from J, the junction kept 9 bases outside the gene matches. The CDR3 is 16 residues long. CDR3 amino acids: CASSPFGTGGDSPLHF. The CDR3 region has the DNA TGTGCCAGCTCGCCGTTTGGGACAGGGGGAGATTCACCCCTCCACTTT.